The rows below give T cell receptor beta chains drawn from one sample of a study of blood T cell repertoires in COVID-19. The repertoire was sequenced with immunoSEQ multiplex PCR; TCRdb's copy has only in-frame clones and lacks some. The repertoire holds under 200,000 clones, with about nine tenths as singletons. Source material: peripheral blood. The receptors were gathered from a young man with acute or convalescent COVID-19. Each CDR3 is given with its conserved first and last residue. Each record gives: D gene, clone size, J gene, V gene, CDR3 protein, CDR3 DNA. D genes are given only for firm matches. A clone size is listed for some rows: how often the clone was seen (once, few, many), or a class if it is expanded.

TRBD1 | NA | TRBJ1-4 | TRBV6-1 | CASSEGGQGSEKLFF | TGTGCCAGCAGTGAGGGGGGACAGGGTAGCGAAAAACTGTTTTTT
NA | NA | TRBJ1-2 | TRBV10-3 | CAITEQVSGGYTF | TGTGCCATCACCGAACAGGTCTCTGGGGGCTACACCTTC
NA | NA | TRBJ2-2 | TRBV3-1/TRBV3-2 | CASSLYSGELFF | TGTGCCAGCAGCCTTTACTCCGGGGAGCTGTTTTTT
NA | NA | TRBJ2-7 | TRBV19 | CASSISTENTRYF | TGTGCCAGTAGTATATCTACAGAAAATACTCGGTACTTC
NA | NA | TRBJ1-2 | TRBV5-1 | CASSFSELDGYTF | TGCGCCAGCAGCTTTTCCGAGCTCGATGGCTACACCTTC
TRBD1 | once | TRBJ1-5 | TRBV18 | CASSTGTAPNQPQHF | TGTGCCAGCTCAACCGGGACAGCCCCCAATCAGCCCCAGCATTTT
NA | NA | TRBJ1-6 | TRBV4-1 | CASSPRVVGNSPLHF | TGCGCCAGCAGCCCCAGGGTTGTCGGTAATTCACCCCTCCACTTT
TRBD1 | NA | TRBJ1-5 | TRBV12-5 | CASLISGGGQPQHF | TGTGCTAGCCTTATTTCAGGGGGCGGGCAGCCCCAGCATTTT
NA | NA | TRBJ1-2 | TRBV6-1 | CASRESRGYGYTF | TGTGCCAGCAGGGAGTCCAGGGGCTATGGCTACACCTTC
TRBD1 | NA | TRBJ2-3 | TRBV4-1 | CASSARDRLTDTQYF | TGCGCCAGCAGCGCGCGGGACAGGTTGACAGATACGCAGTATTTT
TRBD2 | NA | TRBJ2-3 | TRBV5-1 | CASSSQTSDTDTQYF | TGCGCCAGCAGCTCCCAGACTAGCGACACAGATACGCAGTATTTT
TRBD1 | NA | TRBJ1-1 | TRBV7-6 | CASSSPDQGAGTEAFF | TGTGCCAGCAGCTCCCCTGATCAGGGGGCGGGCACTGAAGCTTTCTTT
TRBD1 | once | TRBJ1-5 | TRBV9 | CASSPRTGSNQPQHF | TGTGCCAGCAGCCCTCGGACAGGAAGCAATCAGCCCCAGCATTTT
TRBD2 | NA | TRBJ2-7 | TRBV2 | CASNLAVSVYEQYF | TGTGCCAGCAACCTAGCGGTGAGTGTCTACGAGCAGTACTTC
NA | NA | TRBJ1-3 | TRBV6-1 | CASSEAGSGAGNTIYF | TGTGCCAGCAGTGAAGCCGGTTCTGGGGCGGGAAACACCATATATTTT
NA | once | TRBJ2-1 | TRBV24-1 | CATSDKTGSHQFF | TGTGCCACCAGTGATAAGACTGGGTCCCATCAGTTCTTC